This TCR beta chain was sequenced in a study of blood T cell repertoires in COVID-19. Across the study: Sample material is recorded as cDNA or gDNA derived from T cells, B-cell-depleted T cells, or PBMCs.

Sequenced by immunoSEQ multiplex PCR; TCRdb stores in-frame clones only, minus some. The repertoire includes 150,000 to 200,000 clones, 82% of them detected once, and approximately 6.8% sits in the top ten. This CDR3 region has 17 residues. V lost 4 bases to trimming and J lost 3 bases; unmatched junction nucleotides: 11. Germline assignment: CDR1 MNHEY and CDR2 SMNVEV (reference sequence). Sequenced sample: peripheral blood. This sequence was found in a middle-aged woman with COVID-19, enrolled during active disease. The chain carries TRBV27 and TRBJ2-1; 8 nucleotides line up with TRBD1. This CDR3 is CASSSSRGTGVYNEQFF. The CDR3 DNA follows: TGTGCCAGCAGTTCATCTAGAGGGACAGGAGTCTACAATGAGCAGTTCTTC.